This TCR beta chain was recovered during a study of shared clonotypes between healthy human individuals. The germline gives CDR1 MDHEN, CDR2 SYDVKM. The V segment lost 4 bases and the J segment 5 bases; nucleotides outside the gene matches: 6. The length of the CDR3 is 15 residues. Measured with immunoSEQ multiplex PCR; TCRdb has only the in-frame clones, and not every one. The data hold some 480,000 clones, with 65% to 80% observed a single time. The sequencing input was PBMCs. This TCR was sampled from a middle-aged woman in good health. Some clones in this sample may be carry-over from other donors' samples. This chain links TRBV28 with TRBJ1-4, with 8 bases aligning to TRBD1. Here the CDR3 reads CASSSPRGLNEKLFF. CDR3 coding DNA: TGTGCCAGCAGTTCCCCCAGGGGGCTAAATGAAAAACTGTTTTTT.